The T cell receptor beta chain described here comes from a study of early T cells in non-severe SARS-CoV-2 infection. This clonotype was observed at least ten times. The CDR3 covers 15 residues. Germline-derived CDR1 and CDR2 are SGHAT and FQNNGV. The J segment lost 3 bases and the V segment lost 4 bases, leaving 8 bases of the junction unmatched. TCRdb redid the calling of the 5' RACE reads with MiXCR, one entry per CDR3 protein. The data show about 72,000 distinct CDR3 sequences, about 9.4% seen once. The chain couples TRBV11-2 to TRBJ2-7; 8 bases map to TRBD2. The source of this sequence is an adult who was a healthcare worker with PCR-confirmed SARS-CoV-2 infection or an uninfected control (not recorded which). The sequencing used whole blood, collected at baseline. CDR3 sequence: CASSSREGLSYEQYF. CDR3 sequence (DNA): TGTGCCAGCAGCTCCCGGGAGGGGCTGAGCTACGAGCAGTACTTC.